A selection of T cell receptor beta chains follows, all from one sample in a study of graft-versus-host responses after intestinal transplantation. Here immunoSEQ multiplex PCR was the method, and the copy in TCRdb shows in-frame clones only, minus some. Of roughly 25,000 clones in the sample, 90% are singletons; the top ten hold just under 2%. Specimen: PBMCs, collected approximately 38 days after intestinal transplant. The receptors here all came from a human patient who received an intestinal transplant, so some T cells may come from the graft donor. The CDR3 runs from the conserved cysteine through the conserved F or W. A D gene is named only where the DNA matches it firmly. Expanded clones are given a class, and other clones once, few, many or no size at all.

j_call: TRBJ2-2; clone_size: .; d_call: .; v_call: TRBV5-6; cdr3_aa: CASSLEILGEKRSTGELFF; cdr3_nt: TGTGCCAGCAGCTTGGAGATTTTGGGCGAAAAGAGGTCCACCGGGGAGCTGTTTTTT
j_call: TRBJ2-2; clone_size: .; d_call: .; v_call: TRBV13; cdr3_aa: CASSFFPGELFF; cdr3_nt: TGTGCCAGCAGCTTCTTCCCCGGGGAGCTGTTTTTT
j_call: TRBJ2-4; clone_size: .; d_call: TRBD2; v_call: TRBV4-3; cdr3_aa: CASSQEAGLDIQYF; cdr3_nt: TGCGCCAGCAGCCAAGAAGCGGGGCTTGACATTCAGTACTTC
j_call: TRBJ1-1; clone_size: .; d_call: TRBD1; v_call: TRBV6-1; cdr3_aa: CASSDGQGRLTEAFF; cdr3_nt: TGTGCCAGCAGTGATGGACAGGGAAGATTAACTGAAGCTTTCTTT
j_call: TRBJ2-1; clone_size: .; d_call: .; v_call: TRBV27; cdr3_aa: CASSLSSGIVYNEQFF; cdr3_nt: TGTGCCAGCAGTTTATCCTCCGGGATCGTCTACAATGAGCAGTTCTTC
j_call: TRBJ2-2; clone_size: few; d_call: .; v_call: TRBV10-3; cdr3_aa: CAISEPGTGELFF; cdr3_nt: TGTGCCATCAGTGAGCCAGGGACCGGGGAGCTGTTTTTT
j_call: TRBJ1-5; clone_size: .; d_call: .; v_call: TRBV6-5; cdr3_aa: CASSYSRADSNQPQHF; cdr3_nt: TGTGCCAGCAGTTACTCGAGAGCGGATAGCAATCAGCCCCAGCATTTT
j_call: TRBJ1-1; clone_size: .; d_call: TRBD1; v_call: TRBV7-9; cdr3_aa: CASSTRQGLNTEAFF; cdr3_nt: TGTGCCAGCAGCACTAGACAGGGGTTAAACACTGAAGCTTTCTTT
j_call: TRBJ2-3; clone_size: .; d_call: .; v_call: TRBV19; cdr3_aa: CASSVSGGIAIRAQYF; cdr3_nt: TGTGCCAGTAGCGTATCGGGGGGCATAGCGATCCGGGCGCAGTATTTT
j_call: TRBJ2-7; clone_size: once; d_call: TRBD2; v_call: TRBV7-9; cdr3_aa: CASSLIGSGLSSYEQYF; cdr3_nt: TGTGCCAGCAGCTTAATTGGTAGCGGGTTGAGCTCCTACGAGCAGTACTTC
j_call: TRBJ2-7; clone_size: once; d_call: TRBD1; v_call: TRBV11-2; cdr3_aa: CASSSMTGKVNEQYF; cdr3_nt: TGTGCCAGCAGCTCGATGACAGGGAAAGTCAACGAGCAGTACTTC
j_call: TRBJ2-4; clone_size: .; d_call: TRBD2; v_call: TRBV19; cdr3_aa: CASSIDSSGRAKYNLAKNIQYF; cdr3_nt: TGTGCCAGTAGTATAGATTCCAGCGGGAGGGCTAAGTATAACCTAGCCAAAAACATTCAGTACTTC
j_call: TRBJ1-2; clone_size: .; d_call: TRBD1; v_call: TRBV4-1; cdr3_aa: CASSQFQGDNYGYTF; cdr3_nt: TGCGCCAGCAGCCAATTCCAGGGGGATAACTATGGCTACACCTTC
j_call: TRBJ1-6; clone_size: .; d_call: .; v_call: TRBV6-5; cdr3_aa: CASRRRGIDSPLHF; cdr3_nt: TGTGCCAGCCGGAGACGAGGGATCGATTCACCCCTCCACTTT
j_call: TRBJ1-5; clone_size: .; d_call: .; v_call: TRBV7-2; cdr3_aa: CASSPPGYGNQPQHF; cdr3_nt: TGTGCCAGCAGCCCCCCCGGGTACGGCAATCAGCCCCAGCATTTT
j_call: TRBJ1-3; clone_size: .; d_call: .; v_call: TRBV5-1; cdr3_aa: CASSLDMISGNTIYF; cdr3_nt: TGCGCCAGCAGCTTGGATATGATTTCTGGAAACACCATATATTTT
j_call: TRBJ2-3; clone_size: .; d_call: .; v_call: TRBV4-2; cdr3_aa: CASRQSGTEPSQTTDTQYF; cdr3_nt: TGTGCCAGCAGACAATCGGGAACTGAGCCGTCTCAAACCACAGATACGCAGTATTTT
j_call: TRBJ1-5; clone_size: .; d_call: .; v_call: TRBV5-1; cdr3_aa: CASSLGPLGGNQPQHF; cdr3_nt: TGCGCCAGCAGCCTGGGACCCTTGGGCGGCAATCAGCCCCAGCATTTT
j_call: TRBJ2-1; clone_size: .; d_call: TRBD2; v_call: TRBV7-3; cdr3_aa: CASSLSVGTSGRNEQFF; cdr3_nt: TGTGCCAGCAGCTTATCTGTCGGGACTAGCGGGAGAAATGAGCAGTTCTTC
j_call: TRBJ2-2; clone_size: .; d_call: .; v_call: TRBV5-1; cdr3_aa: CASSLRGSPTGELFF; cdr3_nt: TGCGCCAGCAGCTTGAGGGGAAGTCCCACCGGGGAGCTGTTTTTT